Below, 2 T cell receptor beta chains from the same sample are listed, as sequenced in a study of OX40 agonist ivuxolimab in advanced cancers. Profiling relied on immunoSEQ multiplex PCR, and the TCRdb table lists in-frame clones only, not all of them. The sample lists around 69,000 clones, roughly nine tenths seen once, with approximately 4% in the top ten. This sample comprised CD4+ or CD8+ T cells sorted from blood, obtained in a trial of the OX40 agonist ivuxolimab. The receptor source for this set is an adult with an advanced solid tumor such as melanoma, head and neck, liver or kidney cancer.

The chain combines TRBV5-6 with TRBJ2-2; D unclear. Between the trimmed V and J ends, which lost 0 bases and 3 bases, there was a span of 9 bases. This CDR3 is built from 15 residues. Per the germline V gene, CDR1 is SGHDT and CDR2 is YYEEEE. CDR3 DNA sequence: TGTGCCAGCAGCTTGGACAGTTACTACACCGGGGAGCTGTTTTTT. Amino acid sequence: CASSLDSYYTGELFF. The full variable domain, in which reference TRBV5-6 and TRBJ2-2 provide the parts outside the CDR3, is DAGVTQSPTHLIKTRGQQVTLRCSPKSGHDTVSWYQQALGQGPQFIFQYYEEEERQRGNFPDRFSGHQFPNYSSELNVNALLLGDSALYLCASSLDSYYTGELFFGEGSRLTVL.

The V and J genes are TRBV5-4 and TRBJ2-1; 11 bases are shared with TRBD2. Germline V CDR1 and CDR2: SGHNT, YYREEE (reference sequence). The CDR3 runs 14 residues. V lost 9 bases to trimming and J lost 5 bases; unmatched junction nucleotides: 7. This CDR3 is CATGGTSGNNEQFF. In DNA form, the CDR3 reads TGTGCCACCGGGGGGACTAGCGGAAACAATGAGCAGTTCTTC.